The rows below give T cell receptor beta chains drawn from one sample of a study of T cell responses to AZD1222 COVID-19 vaccine. This table comes from immunoSEQ multiplex PCR, and its TCRdb copy is limited to in-frame clones, with some not included. The table lists about 120,000 clones, 75% to 95% of them singletons, with 5.4% in the top ten. Here the sequenced sample was peripheral blood, taken on day 0 of AZD1222 vaccination. The receptors come from an adult in good health. Each CDR3 is given with its conserved first and last residue. A D gene is named only where the DNA matches it firmly. The size of a clone is reported for some rows only, either as once, few or many, or as a class for expanded clones.

d_call j_call cdr3_length v_call clone_size cdr3_aa cdr3_nt
- TRBJ1-2 12 TRBV12-3/TRBV12-4 - CASSRTDYGYTF TGTGCCAGCAGCCGGACAGACTATGGCTACACCTTC
- TRBJ1-1 11 TRBV6-6 - CASTRDTEAFF TGTGCCAGCACGAGGGACACTGAAGCTTTCTTT
- TRBJ2-7 15 TRBV5-4 - CASSSATTRGVEQYF TGTGCCAGCAGCTCGGCTACCACTCGTGGGGTCGAGCAGTACTTC
- TRBJ1-5 12 TRBV28 - CASRAGDQPQHF TGTGCCAGCAGGGCTGGGGATCAGCCCCAGCATTTT
- TRBJ1-1 15 TRBV15 - CATSRDGLMTGEAFF TGTGCCACCAGCAGAGATGGCCTAATGACAGGTGAAGCTTTCTTT
- TRBJ2-6 17 TRBV9 - CASSPWVAHSGANVLTF TGTGCCAGCAGCCCCTGGGTTGCCCACTCTGGGGCCAACGTCCTGACTTTC
- TRBJ1-1 13 TRBV5-6 - CASSIGQHSEAFF TGTGCCAGCAGCATAGGACAGCATTCTGAAGCTTTCTTT
TRBD1 TRBJ2-3 15 TRBV24-1 - CATSERGLSTDTQYF TGTGCCACCAGTGAAAGGGGGCTTAGCACAGATACGCAGTATTTT
- TRBJ2-1 14 TRBV6-5 - CASSYSPDFNEQFF TGTGCCAGCAGTTACTCACCGGATTTCAATGAGCAGTTCTTC
TRBD1 TRBJ1-1 14 TRBV7-3 - CASSPGQGNTEAFF TGTGCCAGCAGCCCTGGACAGGGAAACACTGAAGCTTTCTTT
TRBD2 TRBJ2-6 18 TRBV30 - CAWSVRLAGFSGANVLTF TGTGCCTGGAGTGTACGACTAGCGGGATTCTCCGGGGCCAACGTCCTGACTTTC
- TRBJ2-1 15 TRBV5-6 - CASSPPPRGGGEQFF TGTGCCAGCAGCCCACCGCCGAGGGGGGGAGGCGAGCAGTTCTTC
- TRBJ1-2 11 TRBV12-3/TRBV12-4 - CASSLDYGYTF TGTGCCAGCAGCTTGGACTATGGCTACACCTTC
- TRBJ1-1 11 TRBV29-1 few CSARGGAEAFF TGCAGCGCCAGGGGAGGGGCTGAAGCTTTCTTT
TRBD1 TRBJ1-2 15 TRBV7-8 - CASSSFGTGRDGYTF TGTGCCAGCAGCTCATTTGGGACAGGGCGTGATGGCTACACCTTC
- TRBJ1-2 16 TRBV7-8 - CASWGLQKTFYYGYTF TGTGCCAGCTGGGGGCTGCAGAAAACTTTTTACTATGGCTACACCTTC
TRBD1 TRBJ1-4 13 TRBV7-6 - CASSLADDRAMFF TGTGCCAGCAGCTTAGCGGATGACAGGGCCATGTTTTTT
- TRBJ2-3 14 TRBV29-1 - CSVQEVGSTDTQYF TGCAGCGTGCAGGAAGTTGGCAGCACAGATACGCAGTATTTT
- TRBJ1-1 14 TRBV18 - CASSPPVVNTEAFF TGTGCCAGCTCACCACCGGTTGTGAACACTGAAGCTTTCTTT
TRBD1 TRBJ1-2 12 TRBV19 - CASSLETGPGTF TGTGCCAGTAGTCTGGAGACAGGGCCCGGCACCTTC
TRBD1 TRBJ2-3 15 TRBV27 - CASSRGTGITDTQYF TGTGCCAGCAGCCGTGGGACAGGGATCACAGATACGCAGTATTTT
- TRBJ1-2 16 TRBV21-1 - CASSMTPQGANYGYTF TGTGCCAGCAGCATGACGCCGCAGGGGGCTAACTATGGCTACACCTTC
- TRBJ1-2 13 TRBV12-3/TRBV12-4 - CASSFENPYGYTF TGTGCCAGCAGTTTTGAGAACCCCTATGGCTACACCTTC
- TRBJ2-7 15 TRBV5-1 few CASSLLGTASYEQYF TGCGCCAGCAGCTTGCTCGGGACGGCATCCTACGAGCAGTACTTC
TRBD1 TRBJ1-6 16 TRBV2 - CASSDRGTLYNSPLHF TGTGCCAGCAGTGACAGGGGGACGCTCTATAATTCACCCCTCCACTTT
- TRBJ1-6 12 TRBV12-3/TRBV12-4 - CASSLVNSPLHF TGTGCCAGCAGTTTAGTTAATTCACCCCTCCACTTT